Many counts were recorded for the clone carrying this T cell receptor (beta chain). The antigen remains undetermined. Together with thyroid ultrasound, orbital computed tomography, serum thyroxine and TRAb, clinical symptoms were used for diagnoses. Researchers took RNA transcripts and amplified the TCR beta CDR3 regions from them. In the first-round RT-PCR of the TCR CDR3, the HTBI primer set was used. From the multiplex PCR reads, TCRdb called clonotypes with MiXCR, one entry per CDR3 protein. The sample comprises about 420,000 distinct CDR3 sequences, roughly an eighth of which are singletons, and 5% to 6% rests with the top ten. Germline CDR1 is SGHAT and CDR2 is FQNNGV. J lost 8 bases, V lost 2 bases, and 7 bases had no gene match. The CDR3 length is 15 residues. The data were obtained in a study of T cells in Graves' hyperthyroidism and ophthalmopathy. Study results and caveats: Most thyroid clonotypes with frequency above 0.001 were detected in blood.

The TCR was taken from a woman aged 18-29 years with Graves' hyperthyroidism. Sequenced material: blood. This sequence joins TRBV11-2 and TRBJ1-4, with 8 positions matching TRBD1. In DNA form, the CDR3 reads TGTGCCAGCAGCTTAACGGACAGGGTCACCGAAAAACTGTTTTTT. Amino acid sequence: CASSLTDRVTEKLFF.